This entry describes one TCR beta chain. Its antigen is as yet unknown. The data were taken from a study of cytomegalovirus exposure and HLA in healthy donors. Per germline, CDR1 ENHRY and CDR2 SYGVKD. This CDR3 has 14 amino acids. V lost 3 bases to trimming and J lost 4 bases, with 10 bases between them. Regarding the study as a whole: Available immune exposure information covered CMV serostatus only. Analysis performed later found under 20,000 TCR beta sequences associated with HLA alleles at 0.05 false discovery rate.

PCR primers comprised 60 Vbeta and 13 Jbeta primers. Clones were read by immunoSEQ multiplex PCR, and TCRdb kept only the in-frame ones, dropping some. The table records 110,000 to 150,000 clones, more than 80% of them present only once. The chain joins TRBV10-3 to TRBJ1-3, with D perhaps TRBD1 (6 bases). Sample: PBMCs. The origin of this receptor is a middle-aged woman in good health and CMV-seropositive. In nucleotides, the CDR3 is TGTGCCATCAGTGACCGTGACAGGGGAAACACCATATATTTT. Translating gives CAISDRDRGNTIYF.